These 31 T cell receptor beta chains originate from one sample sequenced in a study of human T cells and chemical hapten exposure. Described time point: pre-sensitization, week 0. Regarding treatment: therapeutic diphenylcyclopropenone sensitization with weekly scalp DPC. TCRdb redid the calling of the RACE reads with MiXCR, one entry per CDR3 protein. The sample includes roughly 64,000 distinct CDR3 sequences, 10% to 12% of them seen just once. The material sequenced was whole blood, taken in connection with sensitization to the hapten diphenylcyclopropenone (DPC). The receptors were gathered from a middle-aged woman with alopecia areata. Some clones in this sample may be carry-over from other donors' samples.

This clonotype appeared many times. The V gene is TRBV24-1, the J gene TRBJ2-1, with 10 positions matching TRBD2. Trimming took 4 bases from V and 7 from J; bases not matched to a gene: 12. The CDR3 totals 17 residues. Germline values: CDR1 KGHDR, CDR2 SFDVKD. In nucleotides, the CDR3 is TGTGCCACCAGTGAGCCCTTAGCGGGAGGAGGGGCAAATGAGCAGTTCTTC. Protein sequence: CATSEPLAGGGANEQFF.

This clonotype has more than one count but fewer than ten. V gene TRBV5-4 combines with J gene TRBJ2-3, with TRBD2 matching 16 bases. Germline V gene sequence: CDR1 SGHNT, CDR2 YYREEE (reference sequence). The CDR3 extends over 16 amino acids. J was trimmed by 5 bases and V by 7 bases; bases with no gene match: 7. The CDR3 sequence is CASGGTSGRAVDTQYF. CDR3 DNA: TGTGCCAGCGGCGGGACTAGCGGGAGGGCCGTAGATACGCAGTATTTT.

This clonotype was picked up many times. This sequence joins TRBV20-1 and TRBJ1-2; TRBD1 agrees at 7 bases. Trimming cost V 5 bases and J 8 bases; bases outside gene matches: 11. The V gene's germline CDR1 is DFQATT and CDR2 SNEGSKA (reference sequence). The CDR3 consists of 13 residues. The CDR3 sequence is CSAFSRQGGGYTF. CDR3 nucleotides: TGCAGTGCTTTCAGCCGACAGGGAGGCGGCTACACCTTC.

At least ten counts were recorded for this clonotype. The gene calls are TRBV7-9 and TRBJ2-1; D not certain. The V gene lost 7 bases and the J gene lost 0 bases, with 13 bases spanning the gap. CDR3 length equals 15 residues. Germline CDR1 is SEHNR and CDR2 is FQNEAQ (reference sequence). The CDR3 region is CASNPPDSSYNEQFF. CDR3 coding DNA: TGTGCCAGCAACCCCCCCGATAGCTCCTACAATGAGCAGTTCTTC.

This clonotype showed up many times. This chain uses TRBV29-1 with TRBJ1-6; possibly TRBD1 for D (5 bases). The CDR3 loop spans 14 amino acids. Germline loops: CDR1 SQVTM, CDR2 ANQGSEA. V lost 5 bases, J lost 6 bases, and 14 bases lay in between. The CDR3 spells CSVKKPGVNSPLHF. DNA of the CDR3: TGCAGCGTTAAAAAACCGGGGGTTAATTCACCCCTCCACTTT. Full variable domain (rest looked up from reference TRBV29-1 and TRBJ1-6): SAVISQKPSRDICQRGTSLTIQCQVDSQVTMMFWYRQQPGQSLTLIATANQGSEATYESGFVIDKFPISRPNLTFSTLTVSNMSPEDSSIYLCSVKKPGVNSPLHFGNGTRLTVT.

The CDR3 DNA reads TGTGCCAGCAGCCCGACTAGCGGGATATACACCGGGGAGCTGTTTTTT. Amino acids: CASSPTSGIYTGELFF. V and J are TRBV11-2 and TRBJ2-2; 11 bases are a match to TRBD2. J gave up 3 bases and V 5 bases, and 5 bases lay outside the gene matches. The CDR3 consists of 16 residues. Looked up from germline, CDR1 is SGHAT and CDR2 is FQNNGV.

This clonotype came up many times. The CDR3 coding sequence is TGTGCCGGAGAAAACCGGGACCGTCCCTACGAGCAGTACTTC. Its protein product is CAGENRDRPYEQYF. J is TRBJ2-7 and V is TRBV7-9; D may correspond to TRBD1 or TRBD2 (5 bases each). This CDR3 is built from 14 residues. Germline lookup yields CDR1 SEHNR and CDR2 FQNEAQ (reference sequence). The V end was cut by 11 bases, the J end by 2 bases, with 19 bases between.

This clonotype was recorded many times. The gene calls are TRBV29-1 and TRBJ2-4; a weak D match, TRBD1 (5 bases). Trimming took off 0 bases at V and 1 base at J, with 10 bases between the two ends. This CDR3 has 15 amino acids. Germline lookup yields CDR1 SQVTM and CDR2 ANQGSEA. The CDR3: CSVEDGRVAKNIQYF. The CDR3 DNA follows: TGCAGCGTTGAAGACGGCAGGGTGGCCAAAAACATTCAGTACTTC.

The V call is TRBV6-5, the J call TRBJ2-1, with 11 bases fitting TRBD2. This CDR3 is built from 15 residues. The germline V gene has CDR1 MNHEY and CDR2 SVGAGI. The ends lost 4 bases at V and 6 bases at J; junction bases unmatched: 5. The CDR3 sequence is CASSLVSGGGNEQFF. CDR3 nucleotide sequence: TGTGCCAGCAGTTTAGTTAGCGGGGGGGGCAATGAGCAGTTCTTC.

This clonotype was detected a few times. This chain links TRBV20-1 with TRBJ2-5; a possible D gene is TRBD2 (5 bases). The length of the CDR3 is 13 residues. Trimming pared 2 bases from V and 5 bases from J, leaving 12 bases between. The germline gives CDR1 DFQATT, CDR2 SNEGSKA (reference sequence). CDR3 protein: CSARILAPETQYF. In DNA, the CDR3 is TGCAGTGCTAGAATTCTAGCTCCGGAGACCCAGTACTTC.

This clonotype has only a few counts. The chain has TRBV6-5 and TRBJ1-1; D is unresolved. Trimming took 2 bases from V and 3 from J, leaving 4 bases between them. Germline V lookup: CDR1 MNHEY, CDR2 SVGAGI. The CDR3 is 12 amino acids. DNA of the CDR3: TGTGCCAGCAGTTACGGTGACACTGAAGCTTTCTTT. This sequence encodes CASSYGDTEAFF.

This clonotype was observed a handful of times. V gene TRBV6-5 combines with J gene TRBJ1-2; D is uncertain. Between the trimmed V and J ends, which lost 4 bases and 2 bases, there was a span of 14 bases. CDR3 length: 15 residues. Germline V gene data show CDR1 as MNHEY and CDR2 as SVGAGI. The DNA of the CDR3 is TGTGCCAGCAGTTTTCTTACTCCGCCGAACTATGGCTACACCTTC. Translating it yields CASSFLTPPNYGYTF.

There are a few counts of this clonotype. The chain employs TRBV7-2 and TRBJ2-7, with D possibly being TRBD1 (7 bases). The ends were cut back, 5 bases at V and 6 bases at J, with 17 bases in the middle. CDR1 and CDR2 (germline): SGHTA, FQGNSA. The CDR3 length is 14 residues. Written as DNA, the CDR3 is TGTGCCAGCAGCGGCGGGACAGATTACGGCGAGCAGTACTTC. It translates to CASSGGTDYGEQYF.

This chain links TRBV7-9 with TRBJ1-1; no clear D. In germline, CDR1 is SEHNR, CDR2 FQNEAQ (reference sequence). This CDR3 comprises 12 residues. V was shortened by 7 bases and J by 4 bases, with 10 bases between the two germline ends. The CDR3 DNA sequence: TGTGCCAGCACCCGACAATTCACTGAAGCTTTCTTT. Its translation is CASTRQFTEAFF.

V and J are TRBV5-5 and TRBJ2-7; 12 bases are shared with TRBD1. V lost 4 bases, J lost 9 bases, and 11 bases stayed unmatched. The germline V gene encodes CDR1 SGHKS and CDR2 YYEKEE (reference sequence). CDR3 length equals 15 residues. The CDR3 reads CASSVAGTGGEWQYF. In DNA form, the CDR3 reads TGTGCCAGCAGCGTTGCTGGGACAGGGGGCGAGTGGCAGTACTTC.

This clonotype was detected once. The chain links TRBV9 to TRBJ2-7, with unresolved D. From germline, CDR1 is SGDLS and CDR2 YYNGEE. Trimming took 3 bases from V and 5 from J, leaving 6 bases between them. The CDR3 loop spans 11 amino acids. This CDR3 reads CASSDGHEQYF. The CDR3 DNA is TGTGCCAGCAGCGACGGTCACGAGCAGTACTTC. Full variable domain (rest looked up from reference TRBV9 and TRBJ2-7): DSGVTQTPKHLITATGQRVTLRCSPRSGDLSVYWYQQSLDQGLQFLIQYYNGEERAKGNILERFSAQQFPDLHSELNLSSLELGDSALYFCASSDGHEQYFGPGTRLTVT.

In nucleotides, the CDR3 is TGTGCCAGCAGTCCTGGGACTAGCGGGGCTAGCACAGATACGCAGTATTTT. Its protein product is CASSPGTSGASTDTQYF. This chain links TRBV12-3 or TRBV12-4 with TRBJ2-3, with 13 nucleotides matching TRBD2. This CDR3 contains 17 residues. V lost 5 bases and J lost 0; bases outside the gene matches: 5.

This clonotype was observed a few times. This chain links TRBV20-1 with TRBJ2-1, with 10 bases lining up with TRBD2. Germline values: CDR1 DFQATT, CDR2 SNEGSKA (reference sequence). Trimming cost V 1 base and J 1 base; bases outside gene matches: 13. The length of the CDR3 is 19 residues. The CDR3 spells CSARAQGSGRGLSYNEQFF. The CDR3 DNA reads TGCAGTGCTAGAGCCCAAGGCAGCGGGAGGGGATTATCCTACAATGAGCAGTTCTTC.

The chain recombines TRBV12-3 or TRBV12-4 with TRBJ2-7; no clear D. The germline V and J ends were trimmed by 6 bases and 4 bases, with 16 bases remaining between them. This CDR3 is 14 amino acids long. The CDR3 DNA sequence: TGTGCCAGCAGACCGCGACCGCGCACTTACGAGCAGTACTTC. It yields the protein CASRPRPRTYEQYF.

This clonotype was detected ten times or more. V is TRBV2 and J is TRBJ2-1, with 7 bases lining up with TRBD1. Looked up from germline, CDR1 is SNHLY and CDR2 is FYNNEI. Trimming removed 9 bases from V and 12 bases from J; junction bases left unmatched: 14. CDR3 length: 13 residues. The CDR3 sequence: CARGSGQTQPQFF. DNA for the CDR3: TGTGCCAGGGGGTCGGGACAGACACAACCGCAGTTCTTC. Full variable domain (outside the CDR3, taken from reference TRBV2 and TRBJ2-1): EPEVTQTPSHQVTQMGQEVILRCVPISNHLYFYWYRQILGQKVEFLVSFYNNEISEKSEIFDDQFSVERPDGSNFTLKIRSTKLEDSAMYFCARGSGQTQPQFFGPGTRLTVL.

The CDR3 nucleotides read TGCAGCGTTAGCAGGGGTCGGGAAGCTTTCTTT. It encodes CSVSRGREAFF. The chain joins TRBV29-1 to TRBJ1-1, with D perhaps TRBD1 (6 bases). CDR3 size: 11 residues. CDR1 is SQVTM, CDR2 ANQGSEA, per germline. The germline V and J ends were trimmed by 5 bases and 8 bases, with 12 bases remaining between them.

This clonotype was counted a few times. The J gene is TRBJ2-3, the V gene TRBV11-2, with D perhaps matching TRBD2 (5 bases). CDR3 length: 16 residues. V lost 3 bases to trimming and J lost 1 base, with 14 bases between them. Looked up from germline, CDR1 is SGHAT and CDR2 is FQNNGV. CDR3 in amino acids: CASSLDRGMGTDTQYF. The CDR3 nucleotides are TGTGCCAGCAGCTTGGATAGAGGGATGGGCACAGATACGCAGTATTTT.

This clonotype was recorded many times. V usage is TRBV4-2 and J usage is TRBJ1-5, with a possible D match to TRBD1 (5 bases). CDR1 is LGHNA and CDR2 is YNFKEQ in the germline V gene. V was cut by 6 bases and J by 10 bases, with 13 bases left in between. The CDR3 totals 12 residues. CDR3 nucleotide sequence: TGTGCCAGCAGGGGAGGGGAACAACCCCAGCATTTT. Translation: CASRGGEQPQHF.

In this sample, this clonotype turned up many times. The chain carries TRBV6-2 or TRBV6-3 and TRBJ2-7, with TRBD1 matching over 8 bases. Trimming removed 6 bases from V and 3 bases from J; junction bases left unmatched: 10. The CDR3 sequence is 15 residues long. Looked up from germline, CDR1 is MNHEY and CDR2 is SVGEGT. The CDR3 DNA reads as TGTGCCAGCAGGAGAAAAGGACAGGGCCACTACGAGCAGTACTTC. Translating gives CASRRKGQGHYEQYF.

CDR3 DNA: TGTGCCAGCGCCCTGACAGGGGTCAATTCACCCCTCCACTTT. Protein: CASALTGVNSPLHF. The chain carries TRBV5-5 and TRBJ1-6; 8 bases map to TRBD1. This CDR3 spans 14 amino acids. J gave up 7 bases and V 7 bases, and 7 bases lay outside the gene matches. Germline V gene sequence: CDR1 SGHKS, CDR2 YYEKEE (reference sequence).

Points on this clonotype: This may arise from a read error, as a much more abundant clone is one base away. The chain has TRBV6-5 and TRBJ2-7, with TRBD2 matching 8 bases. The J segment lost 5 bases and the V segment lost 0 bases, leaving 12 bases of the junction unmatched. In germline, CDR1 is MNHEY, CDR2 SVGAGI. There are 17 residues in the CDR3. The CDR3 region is CASSYSTSGGRGNEQYF. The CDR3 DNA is TGTGCCAGCAGTTACTCGACGTCGGGGGGGAGGGGTAACGAGCAGTACTTC.

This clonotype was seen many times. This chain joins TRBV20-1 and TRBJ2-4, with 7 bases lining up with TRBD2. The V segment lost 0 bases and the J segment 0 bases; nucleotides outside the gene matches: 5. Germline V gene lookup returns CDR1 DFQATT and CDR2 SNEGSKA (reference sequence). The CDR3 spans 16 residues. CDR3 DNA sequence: TGCAGTGCTAGAGATGGGCTAGCGGTAGCCAAAAACATTCAGTACTTC. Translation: CSARDGLAVAKNIQYF.

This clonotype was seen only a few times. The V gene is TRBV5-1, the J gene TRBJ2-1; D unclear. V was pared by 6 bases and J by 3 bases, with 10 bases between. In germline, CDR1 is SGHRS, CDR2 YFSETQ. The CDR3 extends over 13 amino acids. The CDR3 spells CASTPWGYNEQFF. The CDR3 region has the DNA TGCGCCAGCACCCCCTGGGGCTACAATGAGCAGTTCTTC.

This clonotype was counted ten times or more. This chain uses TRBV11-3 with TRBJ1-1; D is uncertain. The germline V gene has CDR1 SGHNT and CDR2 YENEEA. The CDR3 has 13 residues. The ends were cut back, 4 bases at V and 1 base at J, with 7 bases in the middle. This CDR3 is CASSSLQNTEAFF. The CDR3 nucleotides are TGTGCCAGCAGCTCTCTCCAGAACACTGAAGCTTTCTTT. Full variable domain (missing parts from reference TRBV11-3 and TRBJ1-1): EAGVVQSPRYKIIEKKQPVAFWCNPISGHNTLYWYLQNLGQGPELLIRYENEEAVDDSQLPKDRFSAERLKGVDSTLKIQPAELGDSAVYLCASSSLQNTEAFFGQGTRLTVV.

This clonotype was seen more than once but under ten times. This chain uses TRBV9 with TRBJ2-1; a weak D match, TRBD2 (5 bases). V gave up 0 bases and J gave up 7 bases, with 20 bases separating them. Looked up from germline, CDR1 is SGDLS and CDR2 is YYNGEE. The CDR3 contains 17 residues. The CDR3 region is CASSVGSVGVLGNEQFF. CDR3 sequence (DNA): TGTGCCAGCAGCGTAGGTAGCGTAGGCGTATTGGGTAATGAGCAGTTCTTC.

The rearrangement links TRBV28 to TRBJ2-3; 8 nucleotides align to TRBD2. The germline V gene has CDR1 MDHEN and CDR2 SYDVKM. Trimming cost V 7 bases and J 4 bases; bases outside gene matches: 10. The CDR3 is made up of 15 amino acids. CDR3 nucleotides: TGTGCCAGCACCCCCGGGGGACTAGTCTCAGATACGCAGTATTTT. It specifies CASTPGGLVSDTQYF.